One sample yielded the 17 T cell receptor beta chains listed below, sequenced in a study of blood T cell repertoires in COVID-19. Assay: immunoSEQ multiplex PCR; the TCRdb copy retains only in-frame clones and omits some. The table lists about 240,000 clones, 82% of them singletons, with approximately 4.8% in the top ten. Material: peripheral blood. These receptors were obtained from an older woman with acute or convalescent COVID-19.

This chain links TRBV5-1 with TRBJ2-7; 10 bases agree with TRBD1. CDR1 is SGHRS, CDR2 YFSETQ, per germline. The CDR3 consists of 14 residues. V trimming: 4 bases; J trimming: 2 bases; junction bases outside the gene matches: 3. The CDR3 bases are TGCGCCAGCAGCGGACAGGGGGGGACCTACGAGCAGTACTTC. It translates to CASSGQGGTYEQYF.

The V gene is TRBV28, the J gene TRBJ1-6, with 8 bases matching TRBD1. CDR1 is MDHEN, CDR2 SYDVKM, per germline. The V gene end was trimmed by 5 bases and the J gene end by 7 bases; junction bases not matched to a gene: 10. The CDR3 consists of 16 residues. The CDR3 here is CASSTAGGAGNSPLHF. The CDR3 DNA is TGTGCCAGCAGTACGGCAGGGGGCGCGGGGAATTCACCCCTCCACTTT.

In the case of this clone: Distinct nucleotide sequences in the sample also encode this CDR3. The CDR3 is CASSLSQGNTEAFF. Here the CDR3 DNA reads TGTGCCAGCAGCTTAAGTCAGGGAAACACTGAAGCTTTCTTT. The rearrangement joins TRBV7-2 to TRBJ1-1; TRBD1 is a possible D gene (5 bases). Looked up from germline, CDR1 is SGHTA and CDR2 is FQGNSA. Trimming pared 2 bases from V and 2 bases from J, leaving 9 bases between. CDR3 length: 14 amino acids.

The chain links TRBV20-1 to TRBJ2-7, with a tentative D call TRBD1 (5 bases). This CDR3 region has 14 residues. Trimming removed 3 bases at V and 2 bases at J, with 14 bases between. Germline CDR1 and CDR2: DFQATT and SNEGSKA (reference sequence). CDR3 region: CSASRPQGAYEQYF. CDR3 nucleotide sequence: TGCAGTGCTAGTAGGCCCCAAGGGGCCTACGAGCAGTACTTC.

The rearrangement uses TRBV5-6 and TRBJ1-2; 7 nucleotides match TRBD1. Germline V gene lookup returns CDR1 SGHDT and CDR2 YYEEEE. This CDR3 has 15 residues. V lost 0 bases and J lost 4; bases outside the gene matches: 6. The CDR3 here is CASSLAGTETYGYTF. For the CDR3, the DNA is TGTGCCAGCAGCTTGGCAGGGACAGAAACCTATGGCTACACCTTC. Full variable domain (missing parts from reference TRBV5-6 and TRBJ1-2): DAGVTQSPTHLIKTRGQQVTLRCSPKSGHDTVSWYQQALGQGPQFIFQYYEEEERQRGNFPDRFSGHQFPNYSSELNVNALLLGDSALYLCASSLAGTETYGYTFGSGTRLTVV.

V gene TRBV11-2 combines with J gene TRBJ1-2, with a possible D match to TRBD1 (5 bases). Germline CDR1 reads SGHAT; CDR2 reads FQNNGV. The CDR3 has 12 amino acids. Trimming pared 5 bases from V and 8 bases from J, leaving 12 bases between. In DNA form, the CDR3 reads TGTGCCAGCAGCCTCCAGGGTGGAGGCTACACCTTC. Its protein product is CASSLQGGGYTF.

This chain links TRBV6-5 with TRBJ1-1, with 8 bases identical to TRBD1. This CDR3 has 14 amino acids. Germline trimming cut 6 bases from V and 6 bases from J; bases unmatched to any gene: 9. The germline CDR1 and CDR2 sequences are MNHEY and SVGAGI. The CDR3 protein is CASREDRVRAEAFF. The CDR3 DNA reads TGTGCCAGCAGAGAGGACAGGGTACGGGCTGAAGCTTTCTTT.

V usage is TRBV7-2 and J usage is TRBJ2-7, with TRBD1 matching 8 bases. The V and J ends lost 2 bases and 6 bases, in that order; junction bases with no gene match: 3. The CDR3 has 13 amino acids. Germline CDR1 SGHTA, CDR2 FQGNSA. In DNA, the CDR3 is TGTGCCAGCAGCTTAAAGGACAGGGTCGAGCAGTACTTC. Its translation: CASSLKDRVEQYF.

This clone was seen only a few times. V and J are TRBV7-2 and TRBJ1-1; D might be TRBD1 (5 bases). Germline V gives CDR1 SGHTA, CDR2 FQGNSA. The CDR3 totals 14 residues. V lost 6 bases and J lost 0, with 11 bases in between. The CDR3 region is CASRTEGLNTEAFF. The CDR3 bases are TGTGCCAGCAGGACGGAGGGACTGAACACTGAAGCTTTCTTT. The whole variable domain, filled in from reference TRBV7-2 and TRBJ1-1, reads GAGVSQSPSNKVTEKGKDVELRCDPISGHTALYWYRQSLGQGLEFLIYFQGNSAPDKSGLPSDRFSAERTGGSVSTLTIQRTQQEDSAVYLCASRTEGLNTEAFFGQGTRLTVV.

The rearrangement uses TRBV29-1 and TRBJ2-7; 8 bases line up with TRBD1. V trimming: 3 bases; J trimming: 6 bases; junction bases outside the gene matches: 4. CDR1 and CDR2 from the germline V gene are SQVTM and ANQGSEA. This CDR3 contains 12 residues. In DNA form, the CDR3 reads TGCAGCGTTGACGGACAGGGTGCCGAGCAGTACTTC. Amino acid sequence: CSVDGQGAEQYF.

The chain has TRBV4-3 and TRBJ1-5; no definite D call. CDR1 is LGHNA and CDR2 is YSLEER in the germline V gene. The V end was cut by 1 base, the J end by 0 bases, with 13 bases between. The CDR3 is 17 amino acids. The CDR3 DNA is TGCGCCAGCAGCCAAGCTCTGCTGGAGGGTAGCAATCAGCCCCAGCATTTT. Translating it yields CASSQALLEGSNQPQHF.

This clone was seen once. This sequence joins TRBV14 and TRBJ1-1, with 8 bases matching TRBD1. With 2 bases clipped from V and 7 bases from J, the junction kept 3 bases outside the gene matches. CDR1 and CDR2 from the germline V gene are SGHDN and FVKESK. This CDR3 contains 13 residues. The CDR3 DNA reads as TGTGCCAGCAGCCAACAGGGGGCTGGTGAAGCTTTCTTT. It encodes CASSQQGAGEAFF.

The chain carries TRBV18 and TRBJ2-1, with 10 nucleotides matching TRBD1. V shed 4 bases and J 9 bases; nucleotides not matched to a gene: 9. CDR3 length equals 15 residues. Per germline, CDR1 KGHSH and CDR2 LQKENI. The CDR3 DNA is TGTGCCAGCTCACAAGGGACAGGGGATACAAGTGAGCAGTTCTTC. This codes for CASSQGTGDTSEQFF.

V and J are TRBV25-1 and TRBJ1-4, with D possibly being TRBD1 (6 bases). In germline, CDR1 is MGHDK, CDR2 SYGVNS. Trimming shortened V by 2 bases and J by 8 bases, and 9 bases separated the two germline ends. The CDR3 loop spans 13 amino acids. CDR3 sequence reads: CASSEGGGEKLFF. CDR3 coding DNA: TGTGCCAGCAGTGAAGGGGGCGGAGAAAAACTGTTTTTT.

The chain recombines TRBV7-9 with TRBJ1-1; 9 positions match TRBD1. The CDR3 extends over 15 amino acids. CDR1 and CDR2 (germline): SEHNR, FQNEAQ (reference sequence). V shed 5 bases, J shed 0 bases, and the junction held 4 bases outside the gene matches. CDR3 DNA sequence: TGTGCCAGCAGCCCCCGACAGGGGGTGAACACTGAAGCTTTCTTT. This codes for CASSPRQGVNTEAFF. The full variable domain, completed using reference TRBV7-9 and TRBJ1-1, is DTGVSQNPRHKITKRGQNVTFRCDPISEHNRLYWYRQTLGQGPEFLTYFQNEAQLEKSRLLSDRFSAERPKGSFSTLEIQRTEQGDSAMYLCASSPRQGVNTEAFFGQGTRLTVV.

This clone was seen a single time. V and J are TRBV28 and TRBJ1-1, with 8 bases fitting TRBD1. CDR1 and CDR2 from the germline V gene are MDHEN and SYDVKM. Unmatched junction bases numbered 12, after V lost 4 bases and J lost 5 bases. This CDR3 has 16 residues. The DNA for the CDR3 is TGTGCCAGCAGTTGGGAGCAAAACAGGGGGGGGACTGAAGCTTTCTTT. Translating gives CASSWEQNRGGTEAFF.

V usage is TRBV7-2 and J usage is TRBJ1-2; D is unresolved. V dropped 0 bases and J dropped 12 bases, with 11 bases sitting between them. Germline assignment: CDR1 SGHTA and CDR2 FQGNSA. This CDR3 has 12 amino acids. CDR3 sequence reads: CASSLAGQRNTF. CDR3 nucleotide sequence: TGTGCCAGCAGCTTAGCAGGTCAGAGGAACACCTTC.